The 27 T cell receptor beta chains below come from one sample, sequenced in a study of T cell responses to AZD1222 COVID-19 vaccine. TCRdb's copy holds only in-frame clones and misses some; the assay was immunoSEQ multiplex PCR. The sample yields tens of thousands of clones, roughly 90% seen once. The sample here was peripheral blood, taken on day 0 of AZD1222 vaccination. Receptor source: an adult in good health.

V usage is TRBV4-2 and J usage is TRBJ2-7, with 10 nucleotides matching TRBD2. Germline-derived CDR1 and CDR2 are LGHNA and YNFKEQ. The V segment lost 4 bases and the J segment 1 base; nucleotides outside the gene matches: 1. The CDR3 covers 14 residues. CDR3 DNA: TGTGCCAGCAGCCCGGGACTAGCGTCCTACGAGCAGTACTTC. Translated, it gives CASSPGLASYEQYF.

The rearrangement links TRBV3-1 (or the pseudogene TRBV3-2) to TRBJ2-2; D not resolved. V was cut by 1 base and J by 6 bases, with 12 bases left in between. The CDR3 consists of 15 residues. Germline V gene sequence: CDR1 LGHDT, CDR2 YNNKEL (reference sequence). The CDR3 DNA follows: TGTGCCAGCAGCCAAGTGGCGCGTTTTGCCGGGGAGCTGTTTTTT. The encoded protein is CASSQVARFAGELFF.

The table lists this clone with a few counts. The chain couples TRBV2 to TRBJ2-1; D might be TRBD1 (5 bases). V gave up 4 bases and J gave up 6 bases, with 7 bases separating them. Germline CDR1 is SNHLY and CDR2 is FYNNEI. This CDR3 comprises 12 residues. Here the CDR3 reads CASSAGFNEQFF. CDR3 DNA sequence: TGTGCCAGCAGTGCAGGGTTCAATGAGCAGTTCTTC.

This clone came up once. This sequence joins TRBV27 and TRBJ1-6; D possibly corresponds to TRBD1 (5 bases). Germline V lookup: CDR1 MNHEY, CDR2 SMNVEV (reference sequence). The CDR3 is 18 residues long. Trimming removed 2 bases from V and 0 bases from J, with 14 bases in between. The DNA of the CDR3 is TGTGCCAGCAGTTTAAGGGGCAGAACGAGCTCCTATAATTCACCCCTCCACTTT. As protein: CASSLRGRTSSYNSPLHF.

The chain is built from TRBV5-1 and TRBJ2-4, with D tentatively TRBD2 (6 bases). The length of the CDR3 is 15 residues. Per the germline V gene, CDR1 is SGHRS and CDR2 is YFSETQ. The V end lost 3 bases, the J end lost 5 bases, and 15 bases lay between the germline ends. The CDR3 DNA reads as TGCGCCAGCAGCTATTGGGCGGGACGCGAAAACATTCAGTACTTC. This gives the protein CASSYWAGRENIQYF.

The chain has TRBV7-8 and TRBJ2-1, with 7 bases identical to TRBD2. After removal of 1 base from V and 2 bases from J, the junction contained 5 bases not matched to a gene. The V gene's germline CDR1 is SGHVS and CDR2 FQNEAQ. This CDR3 contains 16 residues. CDR3 sequence: CASSLVRGGTYNEQFF. CDR3 nucleotide sequence: TGTGCCAGCAGCTTAGTCCGCGGGGGAACCTACAATGAGCAGTTCTTC.

The rearrangement joins TRBV7-9 to TRBJ1-2; D not certain. The CDR3 is 14 residues long. Germline V gives CDR1 SEHNR, CDR2 FQNEAQ (reference sequence). Trimming shortened V by 6 bases and J by 6 bases, and 17 bases separated the two germline ends. CDR3 sequence: CASSSAWSADGYTF. The DNA for the CDR3 is TGTGCCAGCAGTTCAGCTTGGTCTGCGGATGGCTACACCTTC.

The V gene is TRBV7-9, the J gene TRBJ1-2; 10 bases fit TRBD1. J gave up 5 bases and V 6 bases, and 9 bases lay outside the gene matches. Germline CDR1 is SEHNR and CDR2 is FQNEAQ (reference sequence). The CDR3 is made up of 15 amino acids. CDR3 sequence (DNA): TGTGCCAGCAGACCTACGACAGGGGGCACGTATGGCTACACCTTC. Protein: CASRPTTGGTYGYTF.

The chain uses TRBV6-6 and TRBJ2-3, with D perhaps matching TRBD1 or TRBD2 (5 bases each). From germline, CDR1 is MNHNY and CDR2 SVGAGI (reference sequence). The CDR3 consists of 11 residues. V gave up 7 bases and J gave up 12 bases, with 14 bases separating them. Here the CDR3 DNA reads TGTGCCAGCAATGCCGGGACCCGCCAGTATTTT. Its translation is CASNAGTRQYF.

The chain combines TRBV3-1 (or the pseudogene TRBV3-2) with TRBJ2-2; a possible D gene is TRBD1 (5 bases). Germline lookup yields CDR1 LGHDT and CDR2 YNNKEL (reference sequence). This CDR3 has 15 residues. V was pared by 3 bases and J by 6 bases, with 14 bases between. The CDR3 here is CASSHASRVAGELFF. In nucleotides, the CDR3 is TGTGCCAGCAGCCATGCATCCAGGGTAGCCGGGGAGCTGTTTTTT.

This rearrangement joins TRBV5-1 to TRBJ1-1; 8 nucleotides agree with TRBD1. V shed 4 bases, J shed 2 bases, and the junction held 4 bases outside the gene matches. This CDR3 has 14 residues. Germline V lookup: CDR1 SGHRS, CDR2 YFSETQ. The CDR3 sequence is CASSPGTGNTEAFF. The CDR3 DNA reads TGCGCCAGCAGCCCCGGGACAGGTAACACTGAAGCTTTCTTT.

The chain employs TRBV7-2 and TRBJ2-5; the D is unclear. This CDR3 contains 15 residues. V was trimmed by 0 bases and J by 8 bases, leaving 16 bases between them. Germline lookup yields CDR1 SGHTA and CDR2 FQGNSA. The CDR3 reads CASSLAGPIMGTQYF. The CDR3 region has the DNA TGTGCCAGCAGCTTAGCGGGCCCGATCATGGGCACCCAGTACTTC.

V and J are TRBV2 and TRBJ1-6, with unresolved D. The length of the CDR3 is 15 residues. Germline CDR1 reads SNHLY; CDR2 reads FYNNEI. The V end lost 3 bases, the J end lost 5 bases, and 11 bases lay between the germline ends. CDR3 amino acids: CASSDLWGDNSPLHF. DNA of the CDR3: TGTGCCAGCAGTGACCTATGGGGTGATAATTCACCCCTCCACTTT.

The chain carries TRBV3-1 (or the pseudogene TRBV3-2) and TRBJ1-1, with D unclear. Germline CDR1 LGHDT, CDR2 YNNKEL (reference sequence). The ends were cut back, 0 bases at V and 5 bases at J, with 10 bases in the middle. The CDR3 contains 14 residues. CDR3 loop: CASSQEEERTEAFF. The CDR3 DNA is TGTGCCAGCAGCCAAGAAGAGGAGAGGACTGAAGCTTTCTTT.

This sequence joins TRBV6-5 and TRBJ2-5; a weak D match, TRBD2 (6 bases). The CDR3 covers 14 residues. Germline values: CDR1 MNHEY, CDR2 SVGAGI. Trimming took off 8 bases at V and 5 bases at J, with 18 bases between the two ends. CDR3 bases: TGTGCCAGCTCTCTAGCGATAGTGGGGGAGACCCAGTACTTC. As protein: CASSLAIVGETQYF.

The chain recombines TRBV6-5 with TRBJ2-1, with D perhaps TRBD1 (6 bases). Germline V lookup: CDR1 MNHEY, CDR2 SVGAGI. The CDR3 spans 13 residues. Deletions cut 5 bases from V and 8 bases from J, with 13 bases between. CDR3 coding DNA: TGTGCCAGCAGTAGACAGGTTTGGGATGAGCAGTTCTTC. The encoded protein is CASSRQVWDEQFF.

J is TRBJ1-3 and V is TRBV5-1; 7 nucleotides agree with TRBD1. Germline assignment: CDR1 SGHRS and CDR2 YFSETQ. V lost 4 bases, J lost 2 bases, and 6 bases stayed unmatched. This CDR3 is 15 amino acids long. The CDR3: CASSAGTATGNTIYF. CDR3 nucleotide sequence: TGCGCCAGCAGCGCCGGGACAGCAACTGGAAACACCATATATTTT.

V usage is TRBV29-1 and J usage is TRBJ1-1; a weak D match, TRBD1 (6 bases). Germline V gives CDR1 SQVTM, CDR2 ANQGSEA. V lost 6 bases and J 3 bases, leaving 14 bases between the germline ends. The CDR3 covers 13 residues. Here the CDR3 DNA reads TGCAGCGTGGGGGCCGCCGCGGACACTGAAGCTTTCTTT. Translated: CSVGAAADTEAFF.

The rearrangement joins TRBV6-5 to TRBJ1-1, with D perhaps matching TRBD1 (6 bases). V was pared by 5 bases and J by 0 bases, with 13 bases between. The germline CDR1 and CDR2 sequences are MNHEY and SVGAGI. This CDR3 is 15 amino acids long. The CDR3 coding sequence is TGTGCCAGCAGTAGGGGACACGCGGTGAACACTGAAGCTTTCTTT. Amino acid sequence: CASSRGHAVNTEAFF.

The chain is built from TRBV18 and TRBJ1-6, with D perhaps matching TRBD1 (5 bases). The germline V gene has CDR1 KGHSH and CDR2 LQKENI. This CDR3 spans 17 amino acids. The germline V and J ends were trimmed by 2 bases and 2 bases, with 13 bases remaining between them. CDR3 loop: CASSPNAGPTYNSPLHF. For the CDR3, the DNA is TGTGCCAGCTCACCAAACGCAGGGCCGACCTATAATTCACCCCTCCACTTT.

The rearrangement uses TRBV29-1 and TRBJ1-1; maybe TRBD1 (5 bases). The ends were cut back, 1 base at V and 7 bases at J, with 16 bases in the middle. The CDR3 contains 14 residues. Germline V gene lookup returns CDR1 SQVTM and CDR2 ANQGSEA. The CDR3 is CSVEGGAQGGEAFF. DNA of the CDR3: TGCAGCGTTGAAGGAGGGGCGCAGGGAGGTGAAGCTTTCTTT.

CDR3 coding DNA: TGTGCCAGCAGCCTCGGGACAGGCGCCAATCAGCCCCAGCATTTT. Translation: CASSLGTGANQPQHF. The V gene is TRBV7-3, the J gene TRBJ1-5, with 8 bases aligning to TRBD1. The CDR3 covers 15 residues. V lost 5 bases to trimming and J lost 3 bases; unmatched junction nucleotides: 6. Germline values: CDR1 SGHTA, CDR2 FQGTGA.

The J gene is TRBJ1-5, the V gene TRBV11-2; D gene unclear. The length of the CDR3 is 13 residues. Trimming left V 0 bases short and J 7 bases short, with 7 bases between. In germline, CDR1 is SGHAT, CDR2 FQNNGV. The CDR3: CASSLDLSQPQHF. CDR3 sequence (DNA): TGTGCCAGCAGCTTAGATCTGTCCCAGCCCCAGCATTTT.

With regard to this clone: One end of the junction varies from germline; a read error may be responsible. This sequence joins TRBV9 and TRBJ2-1, with 9 positions matching TRBD2. CDR3 size: 14 residues. The V gene's germline CDR1 is SGDLS and CDR2 YYNGEE. This chain's CDR3 is CASSETLEAGGGIF. In DNA form, the CDR3 reads TGTGCCAGCAGCGAAACCCTAGAAGCGGGAGGAGGGATCTTC.

This rearrangement joins TRBV10-3 to TRBJ1-1; D not resolved. Deletions cut 3 bases from V and 5 bases from J, with 10 bases between. Germline loops: CDR1 ENHRY, CDR2 SYGVKD. The CDR3 is made up of 13 amino acids. The CDR3 sequence: CAISDYAGTEAFF. CDR3 sequence (DNA): TGTGCCATCAGTGATTATGCGGGGACTGAAGCTTTCTTT.

This clone appeared a few times. The rearrangement joins TRBV6-5 to TRBJ1-2; D gene uncertain. Germline V gene lookup returns CDR1 MNHEY and CDR2 SVGAGI. V was trimmed by 8 bases and J by 6 bases, leaving 16 bases between them. The CDR3 loop spans 13 amino acids. CDR3 sequence (DNA): TGTGCCAGCTCGCCCCCTAACAGAAATGGCTACACCTTC. Translated, it gives CASSPPNRNGYTF.

The chain couples TRBV7-9 to TRBJ2-3, with a weak D call TRBD2 (5 bases). The germline V gene has CDR1 SEHNR and CDR2 FQNEAQ (reference sequence). V was cut by 2 bases and J by 4 bases, with 13 bases left in between. The CDR3 runs to 15 residues. CDR3 coding DNA: TGTGCCAGCAGCTTAAGGGTCCCCGGGGCAGATACGCAGTATTTT. Amino acid sequence: CASSLRVPGADTQYF.